The clone carrying this T cell receptor (beta chain) was seen only a few times. Using MiXCR, TCRdb reanalyzed the PCR reads. The table lists approximately 7,600 clones, about 37% of them singletons. This sample was included in a study of metastatic and nonmetastatic thyroid tumors. None of the patients had undergone any treatment ahead of thyroid surgery. CDR3 length equals 14 residues. Between the trimmed V and J ends, which lost 2 bases and 3 bases, there was a span of 8 bases. Sequencing used tumor tissue. J is TRBJ1-5 and V is TRBV12-3 or TRBV12-4; D may be TRBD1 (5 bases). The sequence came from a female donor with papillary thyroid cancer or a benign thyroid nodule (not recorded which). Some clones in this sample may be carry-over from other donors' samples. CDR3 in amino acids: CASSLLGANQPQHF. The CDR3 region has the DNA TGTGCCAGCAGTTTATTAGGGGCCAATCAGCCCCAGCATTTT.